A selection of T cell receptor beta chains follows, all from one sample in a study of cytomegalovirus exposure and HLA in healthy donors. Using immunoSEQ multiplex PCR, the repertoire was profiled, and TCRdb retains in-frame clones only, with some absent. The repertoire holds about 56,000 clones, with 89% as singletons. Sequencing was carried out using PBMCs. These receptors came from a woman aged 18 to 35 in good health and CMV-seronegative. Both conserved end residues are part of each CDR3. D genes are given only for firm matches. Expanded clones get a size class; other rows say once, few or many, or leave the size out.

15 | TRBJ2-1 | - | TRBV9 | - | CASSDAAGRHNEQFF | TGTGCCAGCAGCGACGCCGCCGGGAGACACAATGAGCAGTTCTTC
13 | TRBJ2-2 | TRBD1 | TRBV29-1 | - | CSAQTGGTGELFF | TGCAGCGCCCAGACAGGGGGGACCGGGGAGCTGTTTTTT
17 | TRBJ2-5 | TRBD2 | TRBV7-9 | - | CASSLGSSGADQETQYF | TGTGCCAGCAGCTTAGGATCTAGCGGGGCAGATCAAGAGACCCAGTACTTC
13 | TRBJ1-2 | - | TRBV19 | - | CASSIGQGNGYTF | TGTGCCAGTAGTATAGGGCAGGGGAATGGCTACACCTTC
12 | TRBJ1-1 | - | TRBV28 | - | CASRTVNTEAFF | TGTGCCAGCAGGACAGTTAACACTGAAGCTTTCTTT
13 | TRBJ2-5 | - | TRBV7-3 | - | CASSLNPGETQYF | TGTGCCAGCAGCTTAAATCCCGGGGAGACCCAGTACTTC
13 | TRBJ2-2 | - | TRBV6-4 | - | CASSEGDTGELFF | TGTGCCAGCAGTGAAGGGGACACCGGGGAGCTGTTTTTT
15 | TRBJ2-7 | TRBD2 | TRBV7-8 | - | CASSPTPTSPYEQYF | TGTGCCAGCAGCCCCACCCCGACTAGCCCCTACGAGCAGTACTTC
15 | TRBJ2-1 | TRBD2 | TRBV19 | - | CASSILAGGNNEQFF | TGTGCCAGTAGTATACTAGCGGGGGGGAACAATGAGCAGTTCTTC
17 | TRBJ2-5 | - | TRBV4-3 | - | CASSQDPGGGRVETQYF | TGCGCCAGCAGCCAAGATCCCGGTGGGGGCAGGGTAGAGACCCAGTACTTC
15 | TRBJ2-1 | TRBD2 | TRBV30 | - | CAWSVSSGLYNEQFF | TGTGCCTGGAGTGTATCTAGCGGGTTATACAATGAGCAGTTCTTC
12 | TRBJ1-2 | - | TRBV28 | - | CASQQGVRGYTF | TGTGCCAGCCAGCAAGGGGTTAGGGGCTACACCTTC
15 | TRBJ1-5 | - | TRBV19 | - | CASSEGSYSNQPQHF | TGTGCCAGTAGTGAGGGATCCTATAGCAATCAGCCCCAGCATTTT
13 | TRBJ2-7 | - | TRBV9 | - | CASSVAVPGEQYF | TGTGCCAGCAGCGTAGCTGTTCCGGGGGAGCAGTACTTC
14 | TRBJ2-7 | TRBD1 | TRBV28 | - | CASSFLTGGYEQYF | TGTGCCAGCAGTTTTTTGACAGGGGGATACGAGCAGTACTTC
13 | TRBJ1-1 | - | TRBV6-5 | once | CASSLQGYTEAFF | TGTGCCAGCAGTCTCCAGGGGTACACTGAAGCTTTCTTT
15 | TRBJ1-2 | - | TRBV7-2 | - | CASSLGPSSPYGYTF | TGTGCCAGCAGCCTGGGGCCGTCTTCTCCCTATGGCTACACCTTC
15 | TRBJ2-1 | TRBD2 | TRBV5-1 | - | CASSWTSGNYNEQFF | TGCGCCAGCAGCTGGACTAGCGGGAACTACAATGAGCAGTTCTTC
14 | TRBJ1-4 | - | TRBV30 | - | CAWKRTAWGEKLFF | TGTGCCTGGAAAAGGACAGCCTGGGGTGAAAAACTGTTTTTT
13 | TRBJ2-3 | - | TRBV28 | - | CASSPGGTDTQYF | TGTGCCAGCAGCCCTGGAGGCACAGATACGCAGTATTTT
12 | TRBJ1-1 | - | TRBV2 | - | CASDLTNTEAFF | TGTGCCTCGGACTTGACGAACACTGAAGCTTTCTTT
16 | TRBJ2-5 | - | TRBV27 | - | CASSLTLGEAGETQYF | TGTGCCAGCAGTTTAACCCTCGGAGAGGCGGGAGAGACCCAGTACTTC
13 | TRBJ1-1 | - | TRBV4-3 | once | CASSGARLTEAFF | TGCGCCAGCAGTGGGGCGCGGCTCACTGAAGCTTTCTTT
18 | TRBJ2-4 | - | TRBV15 | - | CATSRVRGGFLAKNIQYF | TGTGCCACCAGCAGAGTAAGGGGGGGGTTTTTAGCCAAAAACATTCAGTACTTC
13 | TRBJ1-5 | - | TRBV7-2 | - | CASSKDNNQPQHF | TGTGCCAGCAGCAAGGACAACAATCAGCCCCAGCATTTT
16 | TRBJ2-7 | - | TRBV7-2 | - | CASSGRAADYSYEQYF | TGTGCCAGCAGCGGACGAGCAGCGGACTACTCCTACGAGCAGTACTTC
15 | TRBJ1-1 | TRBD1 | TRBV10-3 | - | CAISARQGVTTEAFF | TGTGCCATCAGTGCCCGACAGGGGGTGACCACTGAAGCTTTCTTT
13 | TRBJ2-7 | TRBD1 | TRBV18 | few | CASSPHDRGEQYF | TGTGCCAGCTCACCCCACGACAGGGGCGAGCAGTACTTC
15 | TRBJ2-5 | TRBD1 | TRBV7-9 | once | CASSVRQGLQETQYF | TGTGCCAGCAGCGTCCGACAGGGCCTCCAAGAGACCCAGTACTTC
17 | TRBJ2-4 | TRBD1 | TRBV4-1 | - | CANDRDRGHPGENIQYF | TGCGCCAACGACCGGGACAGGGGTCACCCAGGGGAAAACATTCAGTACTTC
14 | TRBJ2-1 | - | TRBV19 | - | CASSILLQRNEQFF | TGTGCCAGTAGTATCTTATTGCAGCGCAATGAGCAGTTCTTC
13 | TRBJ2-5 | - | TRBV6-6 | - | CASTLDPAETQYF | TGTGCCAGCACCCTAGACCCCGCAGAGACCCAGTACTTC
13 | TRBJ2-2 | - | TRBV9 | - | CASSYRVAGELFF | TGTGCCAGCAGCTACAGGGTGGCCGGGGAGCTGTTTTTT
16 | TRBJ1-5 | TRBD1 | TRBV4-2 | - | CASSLGQGNSNQPQHF | TGTGCCAGCAGCCTCGGACAGGGCAATAGCAATCAGCCCCAGCATTTT
16 | TRBJ1-2 | TRBD1 | TRBV6-5 | - | CASSYSPGTANYGYTF | TGTGCCAGCAGTTACTCACCCGGGACAGCTAACTATGGCTACACCTTC
15 | TRBJ1-2 | - | TRBV27 | - | CASSSLGAHEKGYTF | TGTGCCAGCAGCTCATTGGGGGCGCATGAGAAGGGCTACACCTTC
15 | TRBJ1-5 | - | TRBV30 | - | CAWSVTAASNQPQHF | TGTGCCTGGAGTGTAACTGCGGCCTCGAATCAGCCCCAGCATTTT
12 | TRBJ1-1 | - | TRBV29-1 | - | CSVYRENTEAFF | TGCAGCGTATACAGGGAGAACACTGAAGCTTTCTTT
18 | TRBJ2-7 | TRBD2 | TRBV18 | - | CASSPSSPRLAGSYEQYF | TGTGCCAGCTCACCATCTTCCCCACGACTAGCGGGATCCTACGAGCAGTACTTC
15 | TRBJ2-1 | - | TRBV4-3 | - | CASSQGIWGDDEQFF | TGCGCCAGCAGCCAAGGTATTTGGGGGGATGATGAGCAGTTCTTC
16 | TRBJ2-6 | - | TRBV5-6 | - | CASSGQGLAGANVLTF | TGTGCCAGCAGCGGGCAGGGCCTTGCTGGGGCCAACGTCCTGACTTTC
13 | TRBJ2-7 | - | TRBV28 | - | CASSVEVYYEQYF | TGTGCCAGCAGTGTAGAGGTGTACTACGAGCAGTACTTC
14 | TRBJ2-1 | - | TRBV7-2 | - | CASSIDKTHNEQFF | TGTGCCAGCAGCATTGACAAGACCCACAATGAGCAGTTCTTC
14 | TRBJ2-1 | - | TRBV19 | - | CASSRGTYYNEQFF | TGTGCCAGTAGTCGGGGAACCTACTACAATGAGCAGTTCTTC
16 | TRBJ2-5 | TRBD1 | TRBV18 | - | CASSPRTGGREETQYF | TGTGCCAGCTCACCACGGACAGGGGGCCGTGAAGAGACCCAGTACTTC
18 | TRBJ2-3 | TRBD2 | TRBV4-2 | - | CASSLVLAGGSSTDTQYF | TGTGCCAGCAGCCTTGTACTAGCGGGGGGGTCCAGCACAGATACGCAGTATTTT
12 | TRBJ2-7 | TRBD1 | TRBV30 | - | CAWKQGALEQYF | TGTGCCTGGAAACAGGGGGCACTCGAGCAGTACTTC
14 | TRBJ1-1 | - | TRBV2 | - | CASRGDTGGTEAFF | TGTGCCAGCAGAGGGGACACGGGGGGCACTGAAGCTTTCTTT
15 | TRBJ2-3 | - | TRBV13 | once | CASSGAGSSTDTQYF | TGTGCCAGCAGCGGCGCCGGGAGTAGCACAGATACGCAGTATTTT
14 | TRBJ1-5 | - | TRBV30 | few | CAWSTTHSNQPQHF | TGTGCCTGGAGTACTACGCATAGCAATCAGCCCCAGCATTTT
15 | TRBJ1-3 | - | TRBV2 | - | CASSERKGEGNTIYF | TGTGCCAGCAGTGAAAGGAAGGGGGAAGGAAACACCATATATTTT
14 | TRBJ2-3 | TRBD2 | TRBV5-5 | few | CASSLWREGRSQYF | TGTGCCAGCAGCTTGTGGCGGGAGGGTCGGTCGCAGTATTTT
15 | TRBJ2-1 | - | TRBV7-3 | - | CASSLGGRNNNEQFF | TGTGCCAGCAGCTTAGGAGGGAGGAACAACAATGAGCAGTTCTTC